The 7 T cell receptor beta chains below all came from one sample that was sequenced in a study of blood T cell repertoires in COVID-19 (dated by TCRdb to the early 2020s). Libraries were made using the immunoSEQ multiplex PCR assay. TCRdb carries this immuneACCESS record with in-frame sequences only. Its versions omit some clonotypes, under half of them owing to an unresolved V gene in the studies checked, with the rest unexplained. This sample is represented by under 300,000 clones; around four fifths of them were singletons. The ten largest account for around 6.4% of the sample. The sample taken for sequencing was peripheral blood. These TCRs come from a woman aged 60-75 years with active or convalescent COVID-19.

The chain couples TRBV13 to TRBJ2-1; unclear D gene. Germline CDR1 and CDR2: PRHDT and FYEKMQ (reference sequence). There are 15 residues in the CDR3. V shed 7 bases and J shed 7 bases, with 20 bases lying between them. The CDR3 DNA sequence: TGTGCCAGCAACCTAAGAAGGCGGTCGTGGAATGAGCAGTTCTTC. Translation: CASNLRRRSWNEQFF.

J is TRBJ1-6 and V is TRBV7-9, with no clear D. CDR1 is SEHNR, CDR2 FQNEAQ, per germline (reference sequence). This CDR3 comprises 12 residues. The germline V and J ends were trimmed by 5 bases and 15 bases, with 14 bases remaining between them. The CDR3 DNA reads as TGTGCCAGCAGCGAAGGACCCGGGGACCTCCACTTT. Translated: CASSEGPGDLHF.

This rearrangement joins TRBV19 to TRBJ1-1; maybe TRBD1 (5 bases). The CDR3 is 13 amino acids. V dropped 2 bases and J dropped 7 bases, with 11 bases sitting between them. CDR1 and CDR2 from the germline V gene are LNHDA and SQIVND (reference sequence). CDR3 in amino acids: CASSINPQGEAFF. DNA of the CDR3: TGTGCCAGTAGTATAAATCCCCAGGGTGAAGCTTTCTTT.

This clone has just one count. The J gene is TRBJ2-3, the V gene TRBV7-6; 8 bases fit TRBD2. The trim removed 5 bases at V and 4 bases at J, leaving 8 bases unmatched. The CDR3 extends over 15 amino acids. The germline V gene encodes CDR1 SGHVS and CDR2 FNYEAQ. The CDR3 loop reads CASSPGGAGADTQYF. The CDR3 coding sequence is TGTGCCAGCAGCCCCGGGGGGGCGGGAGCAGATACGCAGTATTTT. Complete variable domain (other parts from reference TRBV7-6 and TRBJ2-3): GAGVSQSPRYKVTKRGQDVALRCDPISGHVSLYWYRQALGQGPEFLTYFNYEAQQDKSGLPNDRFSAERPEGSISTLTIQRTEQRDSAMYRCASSPGGAGADTQYFGPGTRLTVL.

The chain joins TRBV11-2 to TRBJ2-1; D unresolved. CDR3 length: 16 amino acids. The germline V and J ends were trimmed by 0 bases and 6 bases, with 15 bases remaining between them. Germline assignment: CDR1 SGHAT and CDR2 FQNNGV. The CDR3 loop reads CASSLERTNGRNEQFF. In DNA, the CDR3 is TGTGCCAGCAGCTTAGAGCGCACGAATGGGCGCAATGAGCAGTTCTTC.

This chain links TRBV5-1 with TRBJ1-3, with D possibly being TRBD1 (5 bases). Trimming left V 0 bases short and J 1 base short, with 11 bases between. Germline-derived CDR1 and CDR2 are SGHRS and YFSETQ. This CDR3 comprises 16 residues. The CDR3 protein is CASSLGQPTSGNTIYF. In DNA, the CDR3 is TGCGCCAGCAGCTTGGGACAGCCTACTTCTGGAAACACCATATATTTT.

This CDR3 is CASSLGMGSSYNEQFF. For the CDR3, the DNA is TGTGCCAGCAGCTTGGGAATGGGGAGCTCCTACAATGAGCAGTTCTTC. V usage is TRBV5-4 and J usage is TRBJ2-1; D perhaps matches TRBD2 (5 bases). V was clipped by 0 bases and J by 0 bases, with 10 bases between them. The germline gives CDR1 SGHNT, CDR2 YYREEE (reference sequence). CDR3 length: 16 amino acids.